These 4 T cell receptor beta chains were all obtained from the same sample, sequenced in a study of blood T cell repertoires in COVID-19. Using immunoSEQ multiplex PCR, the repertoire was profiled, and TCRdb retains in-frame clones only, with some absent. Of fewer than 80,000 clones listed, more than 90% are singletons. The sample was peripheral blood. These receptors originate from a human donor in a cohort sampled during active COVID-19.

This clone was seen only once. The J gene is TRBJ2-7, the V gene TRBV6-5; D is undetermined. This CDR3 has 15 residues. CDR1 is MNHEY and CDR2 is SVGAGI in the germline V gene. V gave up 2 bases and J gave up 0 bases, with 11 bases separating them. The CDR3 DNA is TGTGCCAGCAGTTACACCGGTCGAAGCTCCTACGAGCAGTACTTC. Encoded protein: CASSYTGRSSYEQYF.

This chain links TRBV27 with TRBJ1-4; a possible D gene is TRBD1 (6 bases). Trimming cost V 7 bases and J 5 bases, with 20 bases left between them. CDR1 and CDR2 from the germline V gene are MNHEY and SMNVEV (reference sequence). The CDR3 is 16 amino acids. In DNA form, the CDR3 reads TGTGCCAGCATCACCATACAGGGTACAGGGAATGAAAAACTGTTTTTT. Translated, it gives CASITIQGTGNEKLFF.

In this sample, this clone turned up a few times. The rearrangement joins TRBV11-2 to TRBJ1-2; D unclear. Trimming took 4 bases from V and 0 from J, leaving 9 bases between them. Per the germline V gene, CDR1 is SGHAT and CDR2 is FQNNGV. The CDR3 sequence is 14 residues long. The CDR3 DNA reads TGTGCCAGCAGCTCCCTGAGGGCTAACTATGGCTACACCTTC. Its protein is CASSSLRANYGYTF.

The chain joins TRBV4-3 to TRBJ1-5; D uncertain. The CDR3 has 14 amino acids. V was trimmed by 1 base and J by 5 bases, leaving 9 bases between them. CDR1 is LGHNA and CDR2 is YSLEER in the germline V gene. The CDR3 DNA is TGCGCCAGCAGCCAAGTCCAGAGGGATCAGCCCCAGCATTTT. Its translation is CASSQVQRDQPQHF.